This T cell receptor (beta chain) was observed in a study of beta chain features in type 1 diabetes. Study-wide background: When patients were set against healthy donors, age, gender and cell yields were similar. Investigators examined around 98 million sorted cells across all samples. Study-level points and caveats: VDJ junctions from type 1 diabetes patients carried fewer insertions and larger deletions.

Of the isolated RNA, all was reverse transcribed, and so the sequenced material was expressed TCRB transcripts. Sequencing was performed with immunoSEQ multiplex PCR; in TCRdb, only in-frame clones are kept and a portion is missing. The table records 620,000 or so clones, roughly a sixth of them present only once. Looked up from germline, CDR1 is SGHDN and CDR2 is FVKESK. Losses at the gene ends were 3 bases for V and 6 bases for J; bases not matched to a gene: 5. CDR3 size: 14 residues. This clone was counted only a few times. What it binds is unknown. Sequenced material: naive CD4+ T cells from blood. This receptor was identified in a man younger than 35 in good health. The V gene is TRBV14, the J gene TRBJ2-7; 10 bases fit TRBD1. Here the CDR3 reads CASSQRTGGSEQYF. DNA of the CDR3: TGTGCCAGCAGCCAGAGGACAGGGGGATCCGAGCAGTACTTC.